This T cell receptor (beta chain) appears in the sequencing data of a study of cytomegalovirus exposure and HLA in healthy donors. As for the study in general: A prior analysis found about 110 million unique TCR beta sequences from 150 million to 200 million T cells.

Germline loops: CDR1 GTSNPN, CDR2 SVGIG (reference sequence). CDR3 length: 14 amino acids. V was trimmed by 0 bases and J by 0 bases, leaving 7 bases between them. Note on this clone: Antigen unknown.

The PCR made use of 60 Vbeta and 13 Jbeta primers. Here immunoSEQ multiplex PCR was the method, and the copy in TCRdb shows in-frame clones only, minus some. The sample contains around 110,000 clones, about 79% of which appear only once. Study-wide results and caveats: CMV serostatus stood as the only immune exposure information on hand.

The chain combines TRBV30 with TRBJ2-3; D possibly corresponds to TRBD2 (5 bases). The source of this sequence is a woman under 30 in good health and CMV-seropositive. Sequenced material: PBMCs. The CDR3 region is CAWSVRESTDTQYF. The CDR3 nucleotides are TGTGCCTGGAGTGTGAGGGAAAGCACAGATACGCAGTATTTT.